The rows below give T cell receptor beta chains drawn from one sample of a study of cytomegalovirus exposure and HLA in healthy donors. Data came from immunoSEQ multiplex PCR; TCRdb stores just in-frame clones and leaves some out. The sample shows 150,000 or so clones, less than 90% of them seen only once. The sample comprised PBMCs. All receptors come from a man under 40 in good health and CMV-seronegative. Each CDR3 is given with its conserved first and last residue. The D gene is left open where the match is weak. Expanded clones get a size class; other rows say once, few or many, or leave the size out.

v_gene: TRBV5-4; j_gene: TRBJ2-1; abundance: -; d_gene: TRBD1; CDR3aa: CASSFSGTGAYNEQFF; CDR3nt: TGTGCCAGCAGCTTTTCAGGGACAGGGGCCTACAATGAGCAGTTCTTC
v_gene: TRBV27; j_gene: TRBJ1-6; abundance: once; d_gene: TRBD1; CDR3aa: CASSIRTGGNSPLHF; CDR3nt: TGTGCCAGCAGTATAAGGACAGGGGGTAATTCACCCCTCCACTTT
v_gene: TRBV7-3; j_gene: TRBJ2-7; abundance: -; d_gene: -; CDR3aa: CASSRDGGGTYEQYF; CDR3nt: TGTGCCAGCAGCCGAGACGGCGGTGGTACCTACGAGCAGTACTTC
v_gene: TRBV27; j_gene: TRBJ1-2; abundance: few; d_gene: -; CDR3aa: CASSLVSQGYGYTF; CDR3nt: TGTGCCAGCAGTTTAGTATCCCAGGGCTATGGCTACACCTTC
v_gene: TRBV5-4; j_gene: TRBJ2-5; abundance: -; d_gene: -; CDR3aa: CASSSTGLETQYF; CDR3nt: TGTGCCAGCAGCTCCACAGGGCTGGAGACCCAGTACTTC
v_gene: TRBV30; j_gene: TRBJ1-5; abundance: -; d_gene: -; CDR3aa: CAWSEWGGAGNQPQHF; CDR3nt: TGTGCCTGGAGTGAGTGGGGAGGTGCGGGCAATCAGCCCCAGCATTTT
v_gene: TRBV29-1; j_gene: TRBJ2-3; abundance: -; d_gene: TRBD2; CDR3aa: CSVDGLAGGADTQYF; CDR3nt: TGCAGCGTTGATGGACTAGCGGGAGGGGCAGATACGCAGTATTTT
v_gene: TRBV27; j_gene: TRBJ1-2; abundance: -; d_gene: TRBD1; CDR3aa: CASRDRAYGYTF; CDR3nt: TGTGCCAGCAGGGACAGGGCCTATGGCTACACCTTC
v_gene: TRBV7-9; j_gene: TRBJ2-1; abundance: -; d_gene: -; CDR3aa: CASSTPPRERYNEQFF; CDR3nt: TGTGCCAGCAGCACGCCTCCTAGAGAGAGATACAATGAGCAGTTCTTC
v_gene: TRBV25-1; j_gene: TRBJ1-2; abundance: -; d_gene: -; CDR3aa: CASSGGVPYYGYTF; CDR3nt: TGTGCCAGCAGTGGCGGGGTTCCGTACTATGGCTACACCTTC
v_gene: TRBV4-1; j_gene: TRBJ2-2; abundance: -; d_gene: -; CDR3aa: CASSQGGSPNTGELFF; CDR3nt: TGCGCCAGCAGCCAAGGGGGCTCCCCGAACACCGGGGAGCTGTTTTTT
v_gene: TRBV9; j_gene: TRBJ1-2; abundance: -; d_gene: -; CDR3aa: CASSVESGGYGYTF; CDR3nt: TGTGCCAGCAGCGTAGAATCCGGAGGCTATGGCTACACCTTC
v_gene: TRBV11-2; j_gene: TRBJ2-7; abundance: -; d_gene: TRBD1; CDR3aa: CASRFDYGTGDNYEQYF; CDR3nt: TGTGCCAGCAGGTTTGACTATGGGACAGGGGACAATTACGAGCAGTACTTC
v_gene: TRBV5-6; j_gene: TRBJ2-7; abundance: -; d_gene: -; CDR3aa: CASSLTGNEQYF; CDR3nt: TGTGCCAGCAGCTTGACAGGTAACGAGCAGTACTTC
v_gene: TRBV14; j_gene: TRBJ2-2; abundance: -; d_gene: TRBD2; CDR3aa: CASNQPGLDTGELFF; CDR3nt: TGTGCCAGCAACCAGCCAGGACTAGACACCGGGGAGCTGTTTTTT
v_gene: TRBV11-2; j_gene: TRBJ2-5; abundance: -; d_gene: TRBD2; CDR3aa: CASSPSSGGYQETQYF; CDR3nt: TGTGCCAGCAGCCCCTCTAGCGGGGGGTACCAAGAGACCCAGTACTTC
v_gene: TRBV9; j_gene: TRBJ1-6; abundance: -; d_gene: TRBD1; CDR3aa: CASSDPTGTGYAYSYNSPLHF; CDR3nt: TGTGCCAGCAGCGACCCGACGGGGACAGGGTATGCTTACTCCTATAATTCACCCCTCCACTTT
v_gene: TRBV30; j_gene: TRBJ2-3; abundance: -; d_gene: TRBD1; CDR3aa: CAWSRIGQGRTDTQYF; CDR3nt: TGTGCCTGGAGCCGCATAGGACAGGGGAGGACAGATACGCAGTATTTT
v_gene: TRBV6-5; j_gene: TRBJ2-7; abundance: -; d_gene: TRBD1; CDR3aa: CASSYGDRVAEQYF; CDR3nt: TGTGCCAGCAGTTACGGGGACAGGGTTGCCGAGCAGTACTTC
v_gene: TRBV29-1; j_gene: TRBJ1-2; abundance: once; d_gene: TRBD1; CDR3aa: CSVDQGAGYTF; CDR3nt: TGCAGCGTTGATCAGGGGGCTGGCTACACCTTC
v_gene: TRBV10-3; j_gene: TRBJ2-1; abundance: -; d_gene: TRBD2; CDR3aa: CAIRRLADNEQFF; CDR3nt: TGTGCCATCAGGAGACTAGCGGACAATGAGCAGTTCTTC
v_gene: TRBV2; j_gene: TRBJ1-2; abundance: -; d_gene: -; CDR3aa: CASSVGGRGGGGYTF; CDR3nt: TGTGCCAGCAGTGTGGGAGGCCGCGGTGGGGGTGGCTACACCTTC
v_gene: TRBV5-1; j_gene: TRBJ1-4; abundance: -; d_gene: -; CDR3aa: CASSLGMEGEKLFF; CDR3nt: TGCGCCAGCAGCTTGGGTATGGAGGGTGAAAAACTGTTTTTT
v_gene: TRBV6-5; j_gene: TRBJ2-5; abundance: -; d_gene: TRBD1; CDR3aa: CVPTGDWTQYF; CDR3nt: TGTGTCCCGACAGGGGACTGGACCCAGTACTTC
v_gene: TRBV30; j_gene: TRBJ1-1; abundance: -; d_gene: TRBD1; CDR3aa: CAWTGTGYTEAFF; CDR3nt: TGTGCCTGGACCGGGACAGGGTACACTGAAGCTTTCTTT
v_gene: TRBV7-9; j_gene: TRBJ1-3; abundance: -; d_gene: -; CDR3aa: CASSLAGASSGNTIYF; CDR3nt: TGTGCCAGCAGCTTAGCAGGGGCCAGCTCTGGAAACACCATATATTTT
v_gene: TRBV7-2; j_gene: TRBJ1-2; abundance: -; d_gene: -; CDR3aa: CASSLGQIRAYGYTF; CDR3nt: TGTGCCAGCAGCTTAGGCCAAATACGAGCCTATGGCTACACCTTC
v_gene: TRBV6-1; j_gene: TRBJ1-1; abundance: -; d_gene: TRBD1; CDR3aa: CASSQTGGTEAFF; CDR3nt: TGTGCCAGCAGCCAAACAGGGGGCACTGAAGCTTTCTTT
v_gene: TRBV30; j_gene: TRBJ1-5; abundance: -; d_gene: -; CDR3aa: CAWSPTGNQPQHF; CDR3nt: TGTGCCTGGAGTCCAACAGGCAATCAGCCCCAGCATTTT
v_gene: TRBV9; j_gene: TRBJ1-3; abundance: -; d_gene: -; CDR3aa: CASSAVQGISGNTIYF; CDR3nt: TGTGCCAGCAGCGCCGTACAGGGAATCTCTGGAAACACCATATATTTT
v_gene: TRBV11-3; j_gene: TRBJ2-2; abundance: -; d_gene: -; CDR3aa: CASSSLAVTGELFF; CDR3nt: TGTGCCAGCAGCTCGTTAGCGGTGACCGGGGAGCTGTTTTTT
v_gene: TRBV19; j_gene: TRBJ2-7; abundance: -; d_gene: -; CDR3aa: CASSIQRNYEQYF; CDR3nt: TGTGCCAGTAGTATTCAGCGGAACTACGAGCAGTACTTC
v_gene: TRBV30; j_gene: TRBJ1-2; abundance: -; d_gene: TRBD1; CDR3aa: CAWSGTGHNYGYTF; CDR3nt: TGTGCCTGGAGCGGGACAGGACATAACTATGGCTACACCTTC
v_gene: TRBV29-1; j_gene: TRBJ2-7; abundance: -; d_gene: -; CDR3aa: CSVEDRDYEQYF; CDR3nt: TGCAGCGTTGAAGACAGGGACTACGAGCAGTACTTC
v_gene: TRBV5-4; j_gene: TRBJ2-1; abundance: few; d_gene: -; CDR3aa: CASSPPPVGAYNEQFF; CDR3nt: TGTGCCAGCAGCCCTCCCCCGGTGGGGGCTTACAATGAGCAGTTCTTC
v_gene: TRBV4-2; j_gene: TRBJ2-1; abundance: once; d_gene: TRBD2; CDR3aa: CASSQDHSGKYNEQFF; CDR3nt: TGTGCCAGCAGCCAAGATCATAGCGGGAAGTACAATGAGCAGTTCTTC
v_gene: TRBV6-5; j_gene: TRBJ2-5; abundance: -; d_gene: -; CDR3aa: CASSYSGVETQYF; CDR3nt: TGTGCCAGCAGTTACTCTGGAGTGGAGACCCAGTACTTC
v_gene: TRBV5-4; j_gene: TRBJ2-7; abundance: -; d_gene: -; CDR3aa: CASSLDRDASYEQYF; CDR3nt: TGTGCCAGCAGCTTGGACAGGGATGCCTCCTACGAGCAGTACTTC
v_gene: TRBV19; j_gene: TRBJ1-5; abundance: -; d_gene: -; CDR3aa: CASSSGQIRQPQHF; CDR3nt: TGTGCCAGTAGCTCTGGGCAGATTCGTCAGCCCCAGCATTTT
v_gene: TRBV7-9; j_gene: TRBJ2-1; abundance: -; d_gene: TRBD1; CDR3aa: CASSPDRAHYNEQFF; CDR3nt: TGTGCCAGCAGCCCAGACAGGGCACACTACAATGAGCAGTTCTTC